This T cell receptor (beta chain) was observed in a study of shared clonotypes between healthy human individuals. V was shortened by 6 bases and J by 2 bases, with 7 bases between the two germline ends. The V gene's germline CDR1 is SNHLY and CDR2 FYNNEI. This CDR3 spans 12 amino acids. Study-level results: Investigators collected only blood, and repertoires in tissues likely differ. The study found about 5% of naive CD4 clonotypes shared across four donors.

As regards this clone: Its antigen is undetermined. The sample holds other DNA sequences that translate to the same CDR3.

A roughly 200 ng quantity of DNA, 32,000 or so T cell genomes, went into the sorted-subset replicate PCRs. Generated by immunoSEQ multiplex PCR, the TCRdb table keeps only in-frame clones and is missing some. The table shows approximately 2.4 million clones, with around 95% occurring only once. Researchers partitioned CD4+ cells into CD45RA+ naive and CD45RA-negative memory subsets. The sequencing sample was made of naive CD4+ T cells sorted from blood. Sample subset: CD45RA+ positively selected. The receptor was isolated from a man aged 18 to 29 in good health. The rearrangement uses TRBV2 and TRBJ2-5; D gene uncertain. CDR3 residues: CASRGNQETQYF. The CDR3 DNA is TGTGCCAGCAGGGGTAATCAAGAGACCCAGTACTTC.